This TCR beta chain was recovered during a study of blood T cell repertoires in COVID-19. Study summary: Samples representing acute and convalescent COVID-19 were sourced from the United States, Italy and Spain.

TCRdb's table, derived via immunoSEQ multiplex PCR, lists solely in-frame clones and lacks some. The table shows 650,000 to 800,000 clones, with more than 80% occurring only once. The CDR3 is made up of 14 amino acids. J gave up 3 bases and V 6 bases, and 4 bases lay outside the gene matches. Germline CDR1 MDHEN, CDR2 SYDVKM. The specimen sequenced was peripheral blood. The source is a woman aged 18-29 years with acute or convalescent COVID-19. The chain employs TRBV28 and TRBJ1-4; 7 bases match TRBD1. The CDR3 sequence is CASRPGTANEKLFF. The DNA of the CDR3 is TGTGCCAGCAGGCCCGGGACAGCTAATGAAAAACTGTTTTTT.